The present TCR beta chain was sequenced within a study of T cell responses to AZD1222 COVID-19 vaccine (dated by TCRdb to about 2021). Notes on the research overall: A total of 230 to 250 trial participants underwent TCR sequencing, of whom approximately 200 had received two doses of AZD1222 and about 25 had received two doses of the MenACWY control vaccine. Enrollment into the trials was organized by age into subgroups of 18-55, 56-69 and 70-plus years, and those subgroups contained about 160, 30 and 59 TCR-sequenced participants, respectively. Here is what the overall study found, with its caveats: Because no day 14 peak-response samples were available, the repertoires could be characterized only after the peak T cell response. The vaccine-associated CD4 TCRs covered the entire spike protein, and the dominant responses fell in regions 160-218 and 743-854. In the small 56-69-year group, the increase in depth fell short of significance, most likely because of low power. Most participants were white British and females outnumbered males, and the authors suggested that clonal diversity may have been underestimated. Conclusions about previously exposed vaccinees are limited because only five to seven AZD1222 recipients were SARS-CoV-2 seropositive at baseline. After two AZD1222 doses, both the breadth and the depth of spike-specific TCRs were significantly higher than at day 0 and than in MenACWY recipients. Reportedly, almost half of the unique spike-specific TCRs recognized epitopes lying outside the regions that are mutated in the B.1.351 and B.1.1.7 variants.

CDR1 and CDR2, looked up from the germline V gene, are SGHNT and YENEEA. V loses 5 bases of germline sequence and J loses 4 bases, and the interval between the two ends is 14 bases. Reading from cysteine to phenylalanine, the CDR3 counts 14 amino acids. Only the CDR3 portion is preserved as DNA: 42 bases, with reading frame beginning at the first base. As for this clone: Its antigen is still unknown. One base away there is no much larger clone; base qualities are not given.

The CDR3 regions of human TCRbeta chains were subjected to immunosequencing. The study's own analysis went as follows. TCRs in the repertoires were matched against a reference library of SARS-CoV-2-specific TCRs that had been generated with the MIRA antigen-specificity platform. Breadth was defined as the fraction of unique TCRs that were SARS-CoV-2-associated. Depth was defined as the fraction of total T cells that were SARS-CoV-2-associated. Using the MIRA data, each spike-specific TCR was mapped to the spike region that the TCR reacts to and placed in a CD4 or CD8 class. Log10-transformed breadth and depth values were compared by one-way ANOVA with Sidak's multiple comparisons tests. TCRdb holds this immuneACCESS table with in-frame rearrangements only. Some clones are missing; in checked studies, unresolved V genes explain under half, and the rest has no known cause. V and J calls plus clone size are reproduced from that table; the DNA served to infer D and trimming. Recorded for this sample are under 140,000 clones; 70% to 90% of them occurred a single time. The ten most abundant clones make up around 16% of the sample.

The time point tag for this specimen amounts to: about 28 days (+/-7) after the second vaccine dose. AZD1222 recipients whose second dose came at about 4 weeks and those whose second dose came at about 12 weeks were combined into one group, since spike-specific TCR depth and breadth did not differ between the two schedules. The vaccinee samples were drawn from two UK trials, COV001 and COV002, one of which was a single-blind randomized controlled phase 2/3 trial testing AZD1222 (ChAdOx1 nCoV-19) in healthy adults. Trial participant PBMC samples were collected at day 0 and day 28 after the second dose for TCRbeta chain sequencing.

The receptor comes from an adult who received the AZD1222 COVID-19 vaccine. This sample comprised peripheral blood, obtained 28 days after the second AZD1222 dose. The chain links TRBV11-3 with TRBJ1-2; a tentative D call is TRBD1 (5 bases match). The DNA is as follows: TGTGCCAGCAGCCAGGCTGCAGGGAGCTATGGCTACACCTTC. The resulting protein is CASSQAAGSYGYTF.